The sequence of this TCR beta chain was determined in a study of blood T cell repertoires in COVID-19. For the study at large: Specimens from acute and convalescent COVID-19 originated in the United States, Italy and Spain. In each case, the material was cDNA or gDNA derived from T cells, B-cell-depleted T cells, or PBMCs.

In the original workflow: Nucleated cell counts were estimated from reference gene primer amplification. Profiling relied on immunoSEQ multiplex PCR, and the TCRdb table lists in-frame clones only, not all of them. The V and J calls and the clone size are those of that table, but D and trimming were determined from the DNA. The repertoire holds around 190,000 clones, approximately 80% seen once, with roughly 1.4% in the top ten. The sequence came from a human donor in a cohort sampled during active COVID-19. Sequencing was carried out using peripheral blood.

The DNA of the CDR3 is TGTGCCAGCGAGGGGGGGCGCGGAAACACTGAAGCTTTCTTT. Translated, it gives CASEGGRGNTEAFF. The rearrangement links TRBV19 to TRBJ1-1, with D possibly matching TRBD1 (6 bases). The CDR3 runs 14 residues. V was pared by 9 bases and J by 2 bases, with 16 bases between. Germline lookup yields CDR1 LNHDA and CDR2 SQIVND (reference sequence).